The subject of this entry is one TCR beta chain. No antigen is known for it. The PCR was carried out with 60 Vbeta primers and 13 Jbeta primers. Here immunoSEQ multiplex PCR was the method, and the copy in TCRdb shows in-frame clones only, minus some. Of about 150,000 clones listed, approximately 74% were seen once; the top ten hold about 2.7%. The data belong to a study of cytomegalovirus exposure and HLA in healthy donors. Findings of the study overall: Later genetic work tied a missense DCLRE1C variant to beta-chain V and J trimming. Sequencing artifact likely explains a cluster of highly shared sequence variants. Fewer N-insertions than the roughly 670-donor mean were reportedly shown by an Asian-associated ancestry cluster in a later analysis. Later work associated fewer than 20,000 TCR beta sequences with HLA alleles at 0.05 false discovery rate.

CDR3 size: 16 residues. Germline CDR1 reads MDHEN; CDR2 reads SYDVKM. With V trimmed by 3 bases and J by 1 base, 5 bases remained unmatched. The sample comprised PBMCs. The sequence was collected from a man aged 18 to 35 in good health and CMV-seronegative. The chain links TRBV28 to TRBJ1-1; 10 bases match TRBD1. The DNA of the CDR3 is TGTGCCAGCAGTTTGGGGACAGGGGTCTCGAACACTGAAGCTTTCTTT. Translated, it gives CASSLGTGVSNTEAFF.